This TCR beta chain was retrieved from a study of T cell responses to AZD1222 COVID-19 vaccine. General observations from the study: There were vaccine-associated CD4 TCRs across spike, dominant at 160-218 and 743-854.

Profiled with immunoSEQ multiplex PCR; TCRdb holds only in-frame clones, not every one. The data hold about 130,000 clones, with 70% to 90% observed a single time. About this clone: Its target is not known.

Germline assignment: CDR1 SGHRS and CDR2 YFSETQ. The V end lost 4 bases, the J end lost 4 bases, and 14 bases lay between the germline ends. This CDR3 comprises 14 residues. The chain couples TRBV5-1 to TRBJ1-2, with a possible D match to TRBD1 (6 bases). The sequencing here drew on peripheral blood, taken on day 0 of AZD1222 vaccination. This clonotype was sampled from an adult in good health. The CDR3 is CASSHNRDTYGYTF. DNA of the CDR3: TGCGCCAGCAGCCACAATCGGGACACCTATGGCTACACCTTC.